This passage covers 26 T cell receptor beta chains from one sample sequenced in a study of cytomegalovirus exposure and HLA in healthy donors. It was with 60 Vbeta and 13 Jbeta primers that the PCR ran. The method was immunoSEQ multiplex PCR; TCRdb's version includes in-frame clones alone and lacks a portion of them. The data hold fewer than 200,000 clones, with about 85% observed a single time. Specimen: PBMCs. Receptors originate from a man between 18 and 29 years old in good health and CMV-seropositive.

This clone was recorded only once. The V and J genes are TRBV5-1 and TRBJ2-6, with TRBD2 matching 8 bases. The V segment lost 4 bases and the J segment 6 bases; nucleotides outside the gene matches: 6. Germline V gene data show CDR1 as SGHRS and CDR2 as YFSETQ. The CDR3 extends over 15 amino acids. CDR3 region: CASSDGGAEANVLTF. In nucleotides, the CDR3 is TGCGCCAGCAGCGACGGGGGGGCCGAGGCCAACGTCCTGACTTTC.

The chain combines TRBV18 with TRBJ1-2; D is ambiguous. The germline gives CDR1 KGHSH, CDR2 LQKENI. The CDR3 loop spans 12 amino acids. Trimming took off 6 bases at V and 2 bases at J, with 7 bases between the two ends. The CDR3 sequence is CASSDGNYGYTF. Here the CDR3 DNA reads TGTGCCAGCTCCGACGGGAACTATGGCTACACCTTC.

J is TRBJ1-2 and V is TRBV9; tentative D call: TRBD1 (6 bases). The CDR3 is 14 amino acids. Looked up from germline, CDR1 is SGDLS and CDR2 is YYNGEE. Trimming stripped 3 bases from V and 6 bases from J, with 15 bases between. The CDR3 sequence is CASSEPGTTHGYTF. The CDR3 bases are TGTGCCAGCAGCGAGCCGGGGACAACCCATGGCTACACCTTC.

This clone was detected only a few times. The chain is built from TRBV6-1 and TRBJ2-5; D may be TRBD1 (5 bases). V was trimmed by 2 bases and J by 1 base, leaving 11 bases between them. Germline-derived CDR1 and CDR2 are MNHNS and SASEGT. This CDR3 has 15 amino acids. The CDR3 sequence is CASSESPRGQETQYF. CDR3 DNA: TGTGCCAGCAGTGAAAGCCCAAGGGGCCAAGAGACCCAGTACTTC.

V gene TRBV5-1 combines with J gene TRBJ1-2; 10 bases fit TRBD1. Unmatched junction bases numbered 10, after V lost 4 bases and J lost 4 bases. Germline values: CDR1 SGHRS, CDR2 YFSETQ. This CDR3 comprises 16 residues. CDR3 sequence (DNA): TGCGCCAGCAGCCCCCAGGGGGGACAGGGGAGCTATGGCTACACCTTC. Encoded protein: CASSPQGGQGSYGYTF.

This clone was recorded a few times. The CDR3 loop reads CASSKAHRADMNTEAFF. CDR3 coding DNA: TGTGCCAGCAGCAAAGCCCACAGGGCCGACATGAACACTGAAGCTTTCTTT. The chain links TRBV21-1 to TRBJ1-1; TRBD1, the D gene given by the table, was not confirmed from the DNA. TRBV21-1 is a known pseudogene. The CDR3 extends over 17 amino acids.

The chain employs TRBV2 and TRBJ1-2; D unclear. The germline V gene has CDR1 SNHLY and CDR2 FYNNEI. V was trimmed by 3 bases and J by 4 bases, leaving 12 bases between them. The CDR3 contains 14 residues. The CDR3 sequence is CASSELTRGYGYTF. The CDR3 DNA is TGTGCCAGCAGTGAGCTCACCAGAGGCTATGGCTACACCTTC. Variable domain in full (rest from reference TRBV2 and TRBJ1-2): EPEVTQTPSHQVTQMGQEVILRCVPISNHLYFYWYRQILGQKVEFLVSFYNNEISEKSEIFDDQFSVERPDGSNFTLKIRSTKLEDSAMYFCASSELTRGYGYTFGSGTRLTVV.

The chain joins TRBV6-1 to TRBJ2-7; 11 bases agree with TRBD2. CDR1 MNHNS and CDR2 SASEGT come from the germline V gene. CDR3 length equals 14 residues. The J segment lost 6 bases and the V segment lost 0 bases, leaving 1 base of the junction unmatched. CDR3: CASSEASGGAEQYF. CDR3 nucleotides: TGTGCCAGCAGTGAAGCTAGCGGGGGGGCCGAGCAGTACTTC.

The chain is built from TRBV9 and TRBJ1-2, with D uncertain. This CDR3 has 12 residues. V lost 2 bases, J lost 1 base, and 3 bases lay in between. Germline CDR1 reads SGDLS; CDR2 reads YYNGEE. The CDR3 DNA reads TGTGCCAGCAGCGTGAGTAACTATGGCTACACCTTC. Translation: CASSVSNYGYTF.

This rearrangement joins TRBV10-3 to TRBJ1-2; 10 nucleotides agree with TRBD1. The V and J ends lost 2 bases and 3 bases, in that order; junction bases with no gene match: 6. Germline V lookup: CDR1 ENHRY, CDR2 SYGVKD. This CDR3 spans 16 amino acids. CDR3 nucleotides: TGTGCCATCAGTGAGGACAGGGGGCATATTGACTATGGCTACACCTTC. Translating gives CAISEDRGHIDYGYTF.

This clone appeared a few times. Other DNA sequences in this specimen translate into the identical CDR3. The rearrangement joins TRBV19 to TRBJ1-4; 9 bases map to TRBD1. Germline CDR1 and CDR2: LNHDA and SQIVND (reference sequence). The CDR3 extends over 16 amino acids. J gave up 6 bases and V 5 bases, and 10 bases lay outside the gene matches. CDR3 in amino acids: CASSGDRDSGDEKLFF. CDR3 coding DNA: TGTGCCAGTAGTGGGGACAGGGATTCTGGGGATGAAAAACTGTTTTTT.

This chain links TRBV5-1 with TRBJ2-7, with TRBD1 matching over 8 bases. The germline CDR1 and CDR2 sequences are SGHRS and YFSETQ. CDR3 size: 15 residues. V dropped 4 bases and J dropped 0; count of bases not matched to a gene: 6. CDR3 amino acids: CASSQTGQGSYEQYF. The DNA of the CDR3 is TGCGCCAGCAGCCAAACAGGACAGGGCTCCTACGAGCAGTACTTC.

The genes are TRBV15 and TRBJ2-5; D call uncertain. The germline V gene encodes CDR1 LNHNV and CDR2 YYDKDF (reference sequence). Trimming removed 1 base at V and 5 bases at J, with 11 bases between. The length of the CDR3 is 14 residues. CDR3 region: CATSRGRGSETQYF. The DNA for the CDR3 is TGTGCCACCAGCAGAGGAAGAGGCAGTGAGACCCAGTACTTC.

The CDR3 nucleotides are TGTGCCAGCTCACAGGCGAGGCACACTGAAGCTTTCTTT. Translation gives CASSQARHTEAFF. This chain links TRBV18 with TRBJ1-1; D not resolved. CDR3 length: 13 amino acids. Germline V gene data show CDR1 as KGHSH and CDR2 as LQKENI. Trimming stripped 4 bases from V and 3 bases from J, with 9 bases between.

This clone was observed once. CDR3 protein: CASSYLRGADEQYF. CDR3 coding DNA: TGTGCCAGCAGTTACCTCAGGGGCGCCGACGAGCAGTACTTC. The V call is TRBV6-5, the J call TRBJ2-7; TRBD1 might be the D (6 bases). CDR1 is MNHEY and CDR2 is SVGAGI in the germline V gene. Between the trimmed V and J ends, which lost 2 bases and 5 bases, there was a span of 13 bases. The CDR3 loop spans 14 amino acids.

In regard to this clone: The junction departs from the called germline gene at one end, perhaps through a read error. The V and J genes are TRBV30 and TRBJ2-4; maybe TRBD1 (6 bases). Germline CDR1 and CDR2: GTSNPN and SVGIG (reference sequence). CDR3 length: 11 residues. The CDR3 DNA follows: TGTGCCTGGAGTGTAAGTGGGACATGGCACTTC. Translated, it gives CAWSVSGTWHF.

This chain joins TRBV4-2 and TRBJ1-1; D unresolved. V was pared by 0 bases and J by 2 bases, with 7 bases between. The CDR3 loop spans 14 amino acids. The V gene's germline CDR1 is LGHNA and CDR2 YNFKEQ. The CDR3 sequence: CASSQDRDNTEAFF. The CDR3 DNA reads TGTGCCAGCAGCCAAGATCGGGATAACACTGAAGCTTTCTTT.

Only a few counts were recorded for this clone. This chain uses TRBV5-6 with TRBJ2-7; D uncertain. This CDR3 is 14 amino acids long. The germline V and J ends were trimmed by 1 base and 2 bases, with 10 bases remaining between them. Germline CDR1 and CDR2: SGHDT and YYEEEE. The chain's CDR3 is CASSLYDKTYEQYF. As DNA, the CDR3 is TGTGCCAGCAGCTTGTATGACAAGACCTACGAGCAGTACTTC.

The chain carries TRBV9 and TRBJ1-5, with a tentative D call TRBD1 (5 bases). Germline V lookup: CDR1 SGDLS, CDR2 YYNGEE. V lost 0 bases, J lost 5 bases, and 9 bases lay in between. The CDR3 totals 14 residues. The CDR3 nucleotides are TGTGCCAGCAGCGTAGGCGGGGGGGATCAGCCCCAGCATTTT. Translated, it gives CASSVGGGDQPQHF.

The chain couples TRBV5-1 to TRBJ2-4; D is perhaps TRBD1 (5 bases). Looked up from germline, CDR1 is SGHRS and CDR2 is YFSETQ. V dropped 0 bases and J dropped 2 bases, with 12 bases sitting between them. This CDR3 comprises 16 residues. CDR3: CASSLEGSKTKNIQYF. The CDR3 DNA sequence: TGCGCCAGCAGCTTGGAGGGGTCGAAAACCAAAAACATTCAGTACTTC.

V is TRBV7-8 and J is TRBJ2-2; 14 nucleotides align to TRBD2. The CDR3 spans 16 residues. Germline V gene lookup returns CDR1 SGHVS and CDR2 FQNEAQ. V lost 3 bases and J lost 5; bases outside the gene matches: 2. The CDR3 DNA follows: TGTGCCAGCAGCTTCCGGACTAGCGGGGGGACCGGGGAGCTGTTTTTT. This translates into CASSFRTSGGTGELFF.

This chain connects TRBV30 to TRBJ1-4; no clear D gene. Trimming left V 0 bases short and J 4 bases short, with 15 bases between. This CDR3 contains 16 residues. Germline CDR1 is GTSNPN and CDR2 is SVGIG (reference sequence). For the CDR3, the DNA is TGTGCCTGGAGTGTACTGGGCTATCGAGATAATGAAAAACTGTTTTTT. It yields the protein CAWSVLGYRDNEKLFF.

On this clone itself: One end of the junction varies from germline; a read error may be responsible. The chain joins TRBV7-2 to TRBJ1-3; D perhaps matches TRBD1 (5 bases). The CDR3 is made up of 15 amino acids. The germline gives CDR1 SGHTA, CDR2 FQGNSA. CDR3 amino acids: CASSVQQVSGNAIYF. CDR3 nucleotide sequence: TGTGCCAGCAGCGTTCAACAGGTCTCTGGAAACGCCATATATTTT.

The rearrangement uses TRBV7-9 and TRBJ2-5, with D possibly TRBD1 on 6 matching bases. V was pared by 5 bases and J by 8 bases, with 15 bases between. The length of the CDR3 is 13 residues. Germline CDR1 and CDR2: SEHNR and FQNEAQ (reference sequence). The CDR3 DNA reads TGTGCCAGCAGCGGGACACTTCGGGACACCCAGTACTTC. Translation gives CASSGTLRDTQYF.

This chain uses TRBV10-1 with TRBJ2-3, with TRBD2 matching over 8 bases. This CDR3 comprises 14 residues. The J segment lost 5 bases and the V segment lost 7 bases, leaving 8 bases of the junction unmatched. In germline, CDR1 is WNHNN, CDR2 SYGVQD (reference sequence). The CDR3 DNA reads TGCGCCAGCATCCGGGGGGGGGTAGGAGATACGCAGTATTTT. This sequence encodes CASIRGGVGDTQYF.

The rearrangement joins TRBV30 to TRBJ1-4, with D possibly being TRBD1 (5 bases). The CDR3 sequence is 19 residues long. V shed 1 base and J shed 3 bases, with 24 bases lying between them. The germline V gene encodes CDR1 GTSNPN and CDR2 SVGIG (reference sequence). The CDR3 nucleotides read TGTGCCTGGAGTGAGTCCGGACTATGGGGCGGAGCGGCTAATGAAAAACTGTTTTTT. Amino acid sequence: CAWSESGLWGGAANEKLFF.